The clone carrying this TCR beta chain was found many times. Its antigen is as yet unknown. Using its own MiXCR run on the 5' RACE reads, TCRdb lists one record per CDR3 protein. The sample has 110,000 or so distinct CDR3 sequences, about a tenth seen once. Germline CDR1 and CDR2: SGHVS and FQNEAQ. The CDR3 spans 14 residues. The ends were cut back, 2 bases at V and 1 base at J, with 6 bases in the middle. These data come from a study of spatial heterogeneity in lung cancer. Study in general: Samples were obtained from about 75 donors, all untreated early-stage non-small cell lung cancer patients. Study findings and constraints: Among blood samples, ubiquitous expanded tumor TCRs appeared more at resection than at follow-up.

Time point meaning: blood at routine non-recurrence follow-up after resection. This receptor was identified in a female donor with early-stage non-small cell lung cancer. Specimen: PBMCs, collected at follow-up. This chain connects TRBV7-8 to TRBJ1-5; the D is unclear. In nucleotides, the CDR3 is TGTGCCAGCAGCTTATCACAAAGCAATCAGCCCCAGCATTTT. It specifies CASSLSQSNQPQHF.